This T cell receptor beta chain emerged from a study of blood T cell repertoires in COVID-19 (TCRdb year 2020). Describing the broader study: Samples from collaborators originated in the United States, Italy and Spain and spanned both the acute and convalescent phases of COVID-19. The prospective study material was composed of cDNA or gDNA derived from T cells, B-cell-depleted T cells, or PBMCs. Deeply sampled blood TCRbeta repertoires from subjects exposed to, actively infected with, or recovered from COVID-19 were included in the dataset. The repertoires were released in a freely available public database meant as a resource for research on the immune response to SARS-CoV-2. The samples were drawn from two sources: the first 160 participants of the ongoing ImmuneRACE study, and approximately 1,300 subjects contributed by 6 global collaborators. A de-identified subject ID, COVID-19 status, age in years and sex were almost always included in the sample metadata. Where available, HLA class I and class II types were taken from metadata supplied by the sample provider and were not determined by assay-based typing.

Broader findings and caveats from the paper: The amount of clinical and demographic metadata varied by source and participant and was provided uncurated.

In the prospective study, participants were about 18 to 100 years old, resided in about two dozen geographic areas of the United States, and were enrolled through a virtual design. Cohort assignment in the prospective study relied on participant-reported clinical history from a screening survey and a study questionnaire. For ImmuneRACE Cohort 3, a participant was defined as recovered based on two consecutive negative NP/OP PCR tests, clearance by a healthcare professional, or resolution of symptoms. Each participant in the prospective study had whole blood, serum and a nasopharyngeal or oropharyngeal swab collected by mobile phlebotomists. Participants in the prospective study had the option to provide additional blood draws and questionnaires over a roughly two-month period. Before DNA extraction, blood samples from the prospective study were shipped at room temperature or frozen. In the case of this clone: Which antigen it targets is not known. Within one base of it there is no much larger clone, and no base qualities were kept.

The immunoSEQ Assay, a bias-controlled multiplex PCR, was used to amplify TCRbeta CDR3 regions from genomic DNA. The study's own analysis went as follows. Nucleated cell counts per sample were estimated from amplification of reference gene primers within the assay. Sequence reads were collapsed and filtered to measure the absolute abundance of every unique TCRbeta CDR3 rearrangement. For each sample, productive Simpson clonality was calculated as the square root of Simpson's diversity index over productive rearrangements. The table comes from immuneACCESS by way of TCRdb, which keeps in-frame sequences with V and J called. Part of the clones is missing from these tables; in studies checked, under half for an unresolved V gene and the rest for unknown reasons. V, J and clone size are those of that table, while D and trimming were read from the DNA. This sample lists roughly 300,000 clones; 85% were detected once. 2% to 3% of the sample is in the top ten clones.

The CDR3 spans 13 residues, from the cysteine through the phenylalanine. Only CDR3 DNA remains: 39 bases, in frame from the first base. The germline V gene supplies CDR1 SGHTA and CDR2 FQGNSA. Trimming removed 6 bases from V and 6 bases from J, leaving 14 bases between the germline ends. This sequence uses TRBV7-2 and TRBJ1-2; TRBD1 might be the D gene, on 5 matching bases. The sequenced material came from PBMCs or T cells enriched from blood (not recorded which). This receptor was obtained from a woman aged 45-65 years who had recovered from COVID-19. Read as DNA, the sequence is TGTGCCAGCAGTCTGGGGGGGAACGATGGCTACACCTTC. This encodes CASSLGGNDGYTF.